The rows below give T cell receptor beta chains drawn from one sample of a study of shared clonotypes between healthy human individuals. The table came from immunoSEQ multiplex PCR; TCRdb's copy has only in-frame clones and leaves some out. The sample comprises about 460,000 clones, approximately 71% of which are singletons, and around 12% rests with the top ten. The sequenced sample was PBMCs. These receptors were taken from a middle-aged woman in good health. Some clones in this sample may be carry-over from other donors' samples. Both conserved end residues are part of each CDR3. D genes are given only for firm matches. Rows may omit the clone size; those that give it use once, few, many or a size class.

clone size: NA
J gene: TRBJ2-2
V gene: TRBV12-2
D gene: NA
CDR3 DNA: TGTGCAAGTCGCTTAGTGGGACTAGCGGAAAACACCGGGGAGCTGTTTTTT
CDR3 protein: CASRLVGLAENTGELFF

clone size: NA
J gene: TRBJ2-7
V gene: TRBV6-5
D gene: TRBD1
CDR3 DNA: TGTGCCAGCAGTTCCGACAGGGGGCGAAAGTCCTACGAGCAGTACTTC
CDR3 protein: CASSSDRGRKSYEQYF

clone size: NA
J gene: TRBJ2-7
V gene: TRBV27
D gene: TRBD2
CDR3 DNA: TGTGCCAGCAGTTTAGATACTAGCGGGTACCCCTACGAGCAGTACTTC
CDR3 protein: CASSLDTSGYPYEQYF

clone size: few
J gene: TRBJ2-1
V gene: TRBV18
D gene: NA
CDR3 DNA: TGTGCCAGCTCACCGTCCGATGAGCAGTTCTTC
CDR3 protein: CASSPSDEQFF

clone size: NA
J gene: TRBJ1-2
V gene: TRBV7-3
D gene: NA
CDR3 DNA: TGTGCCAGCAGCTTAGGACCAGCTGGCTCAAACTATGGCTACACCTTC
CDR3 protein: CASSLGPAGSNYGYTF

clone size: NA
J gene: TRBJ1-5
V gene: TRBV28
D gene: TRBD1
CDR3 DNA: TGTGCCAGCAGTTCACCGAGACAGGGATACCATCAGCCCCAGCATTTT
CDR3 protein: CASSSPRQGYHQPQHF

clone size: once
J gene: TRBJ2-2
V gene: TRBV5-1
D gene: NA
CDR3 DNA: TGCGCCAGCAGCTTGACCGCTGCGAACACCGGGGAGCTGTTTTTT
CDR3 protein: CASSLTAANTGELFF

clone size: NA
J gene: TRBJ1-2
V gene: TRBV27
D gene: TRBD1
CDR3 DNA: TGTGCCAGCAGTTACCTGACAGGGGGTGTAGATGGCTACACCTTC
CDR3 protein: CASSYLTGGVDGYTF

clone size: NA
J gene: TRBJ2-2
V gene: TRBV6-1
D gene: TRBD2
CDR3 DNA: TGTGCCAGCAGTGCGGGACTAGCGGAGGCCACCGGGGAGCTGTTTTTT
CDR3 protein: CASSAGLAEATGELFF

clone size: NA
J gene: TRBJ2-1
V gene: TRBV15
D gene: NA
CDR3 DNA: TGTGCCACCAGCCACAGCGCCACAAACAATGAGCAGTTCTTC
CDR3 protein: CATSHSATNNEQFF

clone size: NA
J gene: TRBJ2-1
V gene: TRBV27
D gene: TRBD2
CDR3 DNA: TGTGCCAGCAAGGTGGAGGGGACTAGTGGGTCTTACAATGAGCAGTTCTTC
CDR3 protein: CASKVEGTSGSYNEQFF

clone size: few
J gene: TRBJ1-4
V gene: TRBV28
D gene: NA
CDR3 DNA: TGTGCCAGCAGTTTAGTGACAGCCCCAAATGAAAAACTGTTTTTT
CDR3 protein: CASSLVTAPNEKLFF

clone size: NA
J gene: TRBJ2-5
V gene: TRBV5-6
D gene: TRBD2
CDR3 DNA: TGTGCCAGCAGAAGGGGACTAGCGGGCCAAGAGACCCAGTACTTC
CDR3 protein: CASRRGLAGQETQYF

clone size: few
J gene: TRBJ1-2
V gene: TRBV11-2
D gene: NA
CDR3 DNA: TGTGCCAGCAGCTTATTGGGTCCTAGGTATGGCTACACCTTC
CDR3 protein: CASSLLGPRYGYTF

clone size: few
J gene: TRBJ1-1
V gene: TRBV10-2
D gene: TRBD1
CDR3 DNA: TGCGCCAGCGGGGACAGGGGAGCGAACACTGAAGCTTTCTTT
CDR3 protein: CASGDRGANTEAFF

clone size: NA
J gene: TRBJ1-2
V gene: TRBV7-2
D gene: NA
CDR3 DNA: TGTGCCAGCAGCCTGGACATTTCTAACTATGGCTACACCTTC
CDR3 protein: CASSLDISNYGYTF

clone size: NA
J gene: TRBJ1-2
V gene: TRBV7-6
D gene: TRBD1
CDR3 DNA: TGTGCCAGCAGCCACTACAGGGGTGATGGCTACACCTTC
CDR3 protein: CASSHYRGDGYTF

clone size: NA
J gene: TRBJ2-1
V gene: TRBV11-3
D gene: TRBD2
CDR3 DNA: TGTGCCAGCAGCCCCGGACTAGCGGGAGTTGATGAGCAGTTCTTC
CDR3 protein: CASSPGLAGVDEQFF

clone size: NA
J gene: TRBJ1-5
V gene: TRBV5-1
D gene: NA
CDR3 DNA: TGCGCCAGCAGCTTAGGGACGGGCGCTCAGCCCCAGCATTTT
CDR3 protein: CASSLGTGAQPQHF

clone size: once
J gene: TRBJ1-1
V gene: TRBV7-9
D gene: TRBD1
CDR3 DNA: TGTGCCAGCAGCCAGGGGGCTCGCACTGAAGCTTTCTTT
CDR3 protein: CASSQGARTEAFF

clone size: NA
J gene: TRBJ1-2
V gene: TRBV5-6
D gene: TRBD1
CDR3 DNA: TGTGCCAGCAGCTTGGGTCTGACAGGGGGCTTGTATGGCTACACCTTC
CDR3 protein: CASSLGLTGGLYGYTF

clone size: NA
J gene: TRBJ2-2
V gene: TRBV4-2
D gene: TRBD2
CDR3 DNA: TGTGCCAGCAGCCCAACACCGCGACTAGCGGGAGGGTTGGGGGAGCTGTTTTTT
CDR3 protein: CASSPTPRLAGGLGELFF

clone size: NA
J gene: TRBJ2-1
V gene: TRBV7-3
D gene: NA
CDR3 DNA: TGTGCCAGCAGCCCATTAGGGCCCCCCAATGAGCAGTTCTTC
CDR3 protein: CASSPLGPPNEQFF

clone size: NA
J gene: TRBJ2-1
V gene: TRBV12-5
D gene: TRBD2
CDR3 DNA: TGTGCTAGTGGTTTGGTACAGTACGGGAGGACTGAGCAGTTCTTC
CDR3 protein: CASGLVQYGRTEQFF

clone size: NA
J gene: TRBJ2-1
V gene: TRBV6-5
D gene: NA
CDR3 DNA: TGTGCCAGCCGCGGACAGACCGCGGACAATGAGCAGTTCTTC
CDR3 protein: CASRGQTADNEQFF

clone size: NA
J gene: TRBJ1-2
V gene: TRBV4-3
D gene: NA
CDR3 DNA: TGCGCCAGCAGCCAAGCGGAGAACACGGCGGGCTACACCTTC
CDR3 protein: CASSQAENTAGYTF

clone size: NA
J gene: TRBJ2-1
V gene: TRBV28
D gene: NA
CDR3 DNA: TGTGCCAGCTCCACCGGGGGCTCCTACAATGAGCAGTTCTTC
CDR3 protein: CASSTGGSYNEQFF

clone size: NA
J gene: TRBJ1-1
V gene: TRBV7-9
D gene: NA
CDR3 DNA: TGTGCCAGCAGCTTAGATGGGGGGACTGAAGCTTTCTTT
CDR3 protein: CASSLDGGTEAFF

clone size: NA
J gene: TRBJ2-7
V gene: TRBV5-1
D gene: NA
CDR3 DNA: TGCGCCAGCAGCTTGTTAGGAGGAACCTACGAGCAGTACTTC
CDR3 protein: CASSLLGGTYEQYF

clone size: NA
J gene: TRBJ1-1
V gene: TRBV28
D gene: NA
CDR3 DNA: TGTGCCAGCAGTACTAGGACAGTCATGGGGACTGAAGCTTTCTTT
CDR3 protein: CASSTRTVMGTEAFF

clone size: once
J gene: TRBJ1-1
V gene: TRBV18
D gene: NA
CDR3 DNA: TGTGCCAGCTCACCACCGGCACCGTCGAACACTGAAGCTTTCTTT
CDR3 protein: CASSPPAPSNTEAFF